This TCR beta chain is drawn from a study of T cell repertoires in cytomegalovirus infection. Study-level background: Matching HLA type, along with CMV infection, was indicated by public TCR beta signatures. Study conclusions and caveats: There were HLA-C-restricted CMV-specific TCR beta clonotypes dominating the ex vivo response. Cumulative public TCR beta family frequency identified carriers of CMV plus the relevant HLA.

With respect to this clonotype: The antigen remains undetermined.

TCRdb used MiXCR to reprocess the reads, holding one entry per CDR3 protein. The data contain around 530,000 distinct CDR3 sequences, about 25% of them singletons. The CDR3 has 14 residues. V was cut by 5 bases and J by 4 bases, with 15 bases left in between. The V gene's germline CDR1 is SGHVS and CDR2 FNYEAQ. The sequencing sample was made of PBMCs. This TCR was sampled from a human donor in good health (CMV status not recorded). Some clones in this sample may be carry-over from other donors' samples. The V gene is TRBV7-6, the J gene TRBJ2-7; the D gene is possibly TRBD2 (5 bases). In DNA form, the CDR3 reads TGTGCCAGCAGCAAGGACTCTGTGCTGTACGAGCAGTACTTC. Translating it yields CASSKDSVLYEQYF.